This TCR beta chain was obtained from a study of cytotoxic CD8 clonotypes in ibrutinib-treated CLL. Across the whole study: Each sample contained, on average, roughly 250,000 productive templates and roughly 100,000 productive rearrangements. Study-wide points: Sustained-remission and progressing patients were not sampled at matched times. The study found public clonotypes uncommon, contracting or stable on treatment.

Data came from immunoSEQ multiplex PCR; TCRdb stores just in-frame clones and leaves some out. The data contain fewer than 300,000 clones, approximately 76% of them singletons. V lost 8 bases, J lost 8 bases, and 12 bases lay in between. The germline CDR1 and CDR2 sequences are LNHDA and SQIVND (reference sequence). The CDR3 runs 12 residues. With regard to this clone: Its antigen is as yet unknown.

Sequences were derived from PBMCs, sampled at disease progression, from a patient treated with ibrutinib. The chain carries TRBV19 and TRBJ2-2; D assignment may be TRBD1 or TRBD2 (5 bases each). This receptor was identified in a human donor with chronic lymphocytic leukemia. The CDR3 reads CASGGLFGELFF. For the CDR3, the DNA is TGTGCCAGTGGGGGTTTATTTGGGGAGCTGTTTTTT.